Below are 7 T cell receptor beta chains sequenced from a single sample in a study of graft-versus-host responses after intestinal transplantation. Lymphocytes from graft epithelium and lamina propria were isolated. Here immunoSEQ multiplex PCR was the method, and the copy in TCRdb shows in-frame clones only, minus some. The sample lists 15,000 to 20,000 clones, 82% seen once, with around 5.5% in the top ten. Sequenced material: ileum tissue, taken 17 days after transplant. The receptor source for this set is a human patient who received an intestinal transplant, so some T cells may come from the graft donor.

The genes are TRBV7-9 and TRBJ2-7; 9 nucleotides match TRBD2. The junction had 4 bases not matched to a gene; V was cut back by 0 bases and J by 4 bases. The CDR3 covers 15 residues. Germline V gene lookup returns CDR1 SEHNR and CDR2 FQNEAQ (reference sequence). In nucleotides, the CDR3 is TGTGCCAGCAGCTTAGCGTCTAGCGGGACTTACGAGCAGTACTTC. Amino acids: CASSLASSGTYEQYF.

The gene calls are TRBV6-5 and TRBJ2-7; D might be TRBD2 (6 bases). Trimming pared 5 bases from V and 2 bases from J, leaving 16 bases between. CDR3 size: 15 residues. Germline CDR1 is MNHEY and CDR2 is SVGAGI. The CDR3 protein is CASSAPRDSTYEQYF. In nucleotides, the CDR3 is TGTGCCAGCAGTGCTCCCCGGGACTCAACCTACGAGCAGTACTTC.

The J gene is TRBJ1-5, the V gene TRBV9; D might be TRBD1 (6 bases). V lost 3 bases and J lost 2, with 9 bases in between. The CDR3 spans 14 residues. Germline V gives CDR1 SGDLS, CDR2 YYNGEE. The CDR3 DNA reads TGTGCCAGCAGCGGGGGGGCTGGCAATCAGCCCCAGCATTTT. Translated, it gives CASSGGAGNQPQHF. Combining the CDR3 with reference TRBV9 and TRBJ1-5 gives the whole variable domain DSGVTQTPKHLITATGQRVTLRCSPRSGDLSVYWYQQSLDQGLQFLIQYYNGEERAKGNILERFSAQQFPDLHSELNLSSLELGDSALYFCASSGGAGNQPQHFGDGTRLSIL.

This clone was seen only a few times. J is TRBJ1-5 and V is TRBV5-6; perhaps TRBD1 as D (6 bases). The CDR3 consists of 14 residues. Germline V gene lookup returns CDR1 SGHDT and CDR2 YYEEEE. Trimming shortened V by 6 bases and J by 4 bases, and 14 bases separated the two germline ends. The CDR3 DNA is TGTGCCAGCACAAATTACAGGGAGAATCAGCCCCAGCATTTT. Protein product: CASTNYRENQPQHF.

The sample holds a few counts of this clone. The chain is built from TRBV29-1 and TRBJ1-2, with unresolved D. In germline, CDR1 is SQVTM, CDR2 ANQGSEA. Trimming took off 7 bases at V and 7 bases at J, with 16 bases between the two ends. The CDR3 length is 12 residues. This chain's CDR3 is CSAEAGWTGYTF. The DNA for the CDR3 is TGCAGCGCCGAGGCAGGTTGGACTGGCTACACCTTC.

CDR3 region: CASSLRFYEQYF. The CDR3 bases are TGTGCCAGCAGTTTACGGTTCTACGAGCAGTACTTC. This rearrangement joins TRBV27 to TRBJ2-7, with unresolved D. V shed 2 bases and J shed 3 bases, with 5 bases lying between them. CDR1 and CDR2 from the germline V gene are MNHEY and SMNVEV (reference sequence). The length of the CDR3 is 12 residues.

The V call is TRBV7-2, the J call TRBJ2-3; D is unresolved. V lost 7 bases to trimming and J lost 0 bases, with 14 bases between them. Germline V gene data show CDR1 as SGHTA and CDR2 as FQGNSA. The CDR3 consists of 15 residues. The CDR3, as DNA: TGTGCCAGCACCCCGAGCCTAACTAGCACAGATACGCAGTATTTT. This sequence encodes CASTPSLTSTDTQYF.